A selection of T cell receptor beta chains follows, all from one sample in a study of beta chain features in type 1 diabetes. Measured with immunoSEQ multiplex PCR; TCRdb has only the in-frame clones, and not every one. The sample shows 600,000 to 700,000 clones, about an eighth of them seen only once. The sequencing input was naive CD4+ T cells from blood. The receptors were sampled from a man younger than 35 with type 1 diabetes. Each CDR3 is given with its conserved first and last residue. Each record gives: clone size, D gene, V gene, J gene, CDR3 protein, CDR3 DNA. D genes are given only for firm matches. Clone size, where shown, is once, few, many, or a class for clones that have expanded.

few,.,TRBV30,TRBJ1-5,CAWSVQGDQPQHF,TGTGCCTGGAGTGTCCAGGGAGATCAGCCCCAGCATTTT
.,.,TRBV5-1,TRBJ1-2,CASSLVADPNYGYTF,TGCGCCAGCAGCTTGGTGGCAGACCCCAACTATGGCTACACCTTC
few,TRBD1,TRBV7-9,TRBJ2-7,CASSLGTEPKYF,TGTGCCAGCAGCCTTGGGACAGAACCGAAGTACTTC
few,.,TRBV2,TRBJ2-2,CASSVGLANTGELFF,TGTGCCAGCAGTGTGGGCCTCGCGAACACCGGGGAGCTGTTTTTT
.,.,TRBV27,TRBJ2-7,CASSPPGGLEQYF,TGTGCCAGCAGCCCCCCCGGGGGACTCGAGCAGTACTTC
few,.,TRBV27,TRBJ1-4,CASSPRQITNEKLFF,TGTGCCAGCAGTCCCCGACAGATAACTAATGAAAAACTGTTTTTT
.,.,TRBV25-1,TRBJ2-5,CASSEFGTRETQYF,TGTGCCAGCAGTGAATTCGGGACCCGAGAGACCCAGTACTTC
few,.,TRBV7-9,TRBJ1-2,CASSLVQLRWGYTF,TGTGCCAGCAGCTTAGTTCAGTTAAGATGGGGCTACACCTTC
few,.,TRBV15,TRBJ1-4,CATSRDFGDRKLFF,TGTGCCACCAGCAGAGATTTCGGGGATCGGAAACTGTTTTTT
few,.,TRBV29-1,TRBJ2-3,CSVDTNRVSTDTQYF,TGCAGCGTCGATACTAACAGGGTCAGCACAGATACGCAGTATTTT
.,.,TRBV5-1,TRBJ1-5,CASSAQDGKGQPQHF,TGCGCCAGCAGCGCCCAGGACGGGAAGGGTCAGCCCCAGCATTTT
.,.,TRBV2,TRBJ2-6,CATATESGANVLTF,TGTGCCACTGCGACAGAGTCTGGGGCCAACGTCCTGACTTTC
.,.,TRBV7-2,TRBJ2-5,CASSLGSLAGGRETQYF,TGTGCCAGCAGCTTAGGTAGTTTGGCAGGTGGTCGAGAGACCCAGTACTTC
few,.,TRBV30,TRBJ2-3,CAWSSGSTDTQYF,TGTGCCTGGAGTTCAGGGAGCACAGATACGCAGTATTTT
.,.,TRBV27,TRBJ2-4,CASSLSGGPRTLQYF,TGTGCCAGCAGTTTATCGGGGGGGCCGAGAACCCTCCAGTACTTC
.,.,TRBV4-2,TRBJ2-1,CASSQDDTHNEQFF,TGTGCCAGCAGCCAAGATGATACACACAATGAGCAGTTCTTC
few,TRBD1,TRBV30,TRBJ1-3,CARGQGDTIYF,TGTGCCCGCGGACAGGGAGACACCATATATTTT
few,TRBD1,TRBV10-3,TRBJ2-7,CAISEGTGPSEQYF,TGTGCCATCAGTGAAGGGACAGGGCCTTCAGAGCAGTACTTC
.,.,TRBV29-1,TRBJ1-1,CSVEDSHRAGRNTEAFF,TGCAGCGTTGAAGATAGTCACAGGGCAGGGAGGAACACTGAAGCTTTCTTT
.,.,TRBV6-5,TRBJ2-7,CASKSKAGGSYEQYF,TGTGCCAGCAAGTCAAAGGCAGGAGGCTCCTACGAGCAGTACTTC
few,TRBD1,TRBV19,TRBJ2-2,CASRQGAPTGELFF,TGTGCCAGTAGACAGGGGGCGCCCACCGGGGAGCTGTTTTTT
.,.,TRBV6-5,TRBJ1-4,CASSATGAVNEKLFF,TGTGCCAGCAGTGCCACGGGAGCCGTTAATGAAAAACTGTTTTTT
few,TRBD1,TRBV4-1,TRBJ2-3,CASSTGQDTDTQYF,TGCGCCAGCAGCACGGGACAGGACACAGATACGCAGTATTTT
.,.,TRBV30,TRBJ1-2,CAWGSGAGIEGYTF,TGTGCCTGGGGCTCAGGGGCTGGTATTGAGGGCTACACCTTC
.,TRBD1,TRBV5-4,TRBJ1-2,CASSQGGETARYGYTF,TGTGCCAGCAGCCAGGGGGGAGAGACAGCGCGCTATGGCTACACCTTC
few,TRBD1,TRBV6-1,TRBJ1-4,CASRGQGWEKLFF,TGTGCCAGCAGGGGACAGGGCTGGGAAAAACTGTTTTTT
.,.,TRBV7-7,TRBJ1-1,CASSLSMDTEAFF,TGTGCCAGCAGCTTATCAATGGACACTGAAGCTTTCTTT
.,.,TRBV10-2,TRBJ2-5,CASTEADAQYF,TGCGCCAGCACGGAAGCCGACGCCCAGTACTTC